The rows below give T cell receptor beta chains drawn from one sample of a study of T cells after yellow fever vaccination. One entry per CDR3 protein results from TCRdb running MiXCR on the 5' RACE reads. The repertoire holds more than 200,000 distinct CDR3 sequences, 3.6% seen once, with around a fifth in the top ten. The sequencing used PBMCs, collected 15 days after the yellow fever booster vaccination. The receptors shown here come from a young man who received the YFV17D yellow fever vaccine. Each CDR3 is given with its conserved first and last residue. The order of the fields is CDR3 DNA, CDR3 protein, clone size, CDR3 length, J gene, V gene, D gene. The D gene is left open where the match is weak. The size of a clone is reported for some rows only, either as once, few or many, or as a class for expanded clones.

CDR3nt: TGTGCCAGCAGCTTACAGGGGGCACTGAATGAGCAGTTCTTC
CDR3aa: CASSLQGALNEQFF
abundance: many
len: 14
j_gene: TRBJ2-1
v_gene: TRBV7-3
d_gene: TRBD1

CDR3nt: TGCGCCAGCAGCCAAGCGGGACAAGGAAATCAGCCCCAGCATTTT
CDR3aa: CASSQAGQGNQPQHF
abundance: many
len: 15
j_gene: TRBJ1-5
v_gene: TRBV4-1
d_gene: .

CDR3nt: TGTGCCAGCAGCCTAAACAGGGCTAGGGGGAACTTCTTC
CDR3aa: CASSLNRARGNFF
abundance: few
len: 13
j_gene: TRBJ2-1
v_gene: TRBV7-2
d_gene: .

CDR3nt: TGTGCCAGCAGCGAGGGTTACCCGGGGGGCTACGAGCAGTACTTC
CDR3aa: CASSEGYPGGYEQYF
abundance: many
len: 15
j_gene: TRBJ2-7
v_gene: TRBV9
d_gene: TRBD2

CDR3nt: TGCACTGCGTTACAGGGAAATCAGCCCCAGCATTTT
CDR3aa: CTALQGNQPQHF
abundance: many
len: 12
j_gene: TRBJ1-5
v_gene: TRBV20-1
d_gene: .

CDR3nt: TGTGCCACCACCGAGGACTTCTCCTACAATGAGCAGTTCTTC
CDR3aa: CATTEDFSYNEQFF
abundance: many
len: 14
j_gene: TRBJ2-1
v_gene: TRBV6-2/TRBV6-3
d_gene: .

CDR3nt: TGCAGTGCCCCGCTGGGACAGGGAGCCACTGAAGCTTTCTTT
CDR3aa: CSAPLGQGATEAFF
abundance: many
len: 14
j_gene: TRBJ1-1
v_gene: TRBV20-1
d_gene: TRBD1

CDR3nt: TGTGCCAGCAGCTTAGATGCGGGGGGCACTGAAGCTTTCTTT
CDR3aa: CASSLDAGGTEAFF
abundance: .
len: 14
j_gene: TRBJ1-1
v_gene: TRBV11-2
d_gene: .

CDR3nt: TGTGCCAGCAGCTTAGTACCGGCGACACAAGAGACCCAGTACTTC
CDR3aa: CASSLVPATQETQYF
abundance: .
len: 15
j_gene: TRBJ2-5
v_gene: TRBV7-2
d_gene: .

CDR3nt: TGTGCCAGCAGTTTAGGGACTAGCGACTACAATGAGCAGTTCTTC
CDR3aa: CASSLGTSDYNEQFF
abundance: many
len: 15
j_gene: TRBJ2-1
v_gene: TRBV12-3/TRBV12-4
d_gene: TRBD2

CDR3nt: TGTGCCTGGACACGAACGGGGGAGGACTATGGCTACACCTTC
CDR3aa: CAWTRTGEDYGYTF
abundance: .
len: 14
j_gene: TRBJ1-2
v_gene: TRBV30
d_gene: .

CDR3nt: TGTGCCAGCAGTTTGACGTTTGGGAACACCATATATTTT
CDR3aa: CASSLTFGNTIYF
abundance: many
len: 13
j_gene: TRBJ1-3
v_gene: TRBV12-3/TRBV12-4
d_gene: .

CDR3nt: TGCAGCGTCGAGGGGGCGTTGGGAGAGACCCAGTACTTC
CDR3aa: CSVEGALGETQYF
abundance: many
len: 13
j_gene: TRBJ2-5
v_gene: TRBV29-1
d_gene: TRBD1

CDR3nt: TGTGCCAGCAGTGTTCGCGGCATGCCGGCCCTGCCGGATACGCAGTATTTT
CDR3aa: CASSVRGMPALPDTQYF
abundance: many
len: 17
j_gene: TRBJ2-3
v_gene: TRBV6-5
d_gene: .

CDR3nt: TGTGCCAGCACCCGTAAGGGCCAAGAGACCCAGTACTTC
CDR3aa: CASTRKGQETQYF
abundance: many
len: 13
j_gene: TRBJ2-5
v_gene: TRBV3-1
d_gene: .

CDR3nt: TGTGCCAGCAGTTACATGTCGGGGGGCTACAATGAGCAGTTCTTC
CDR3aa: CASSYMSGGYNEQFF
abundance: many
len: 15
j_gene: TRBJ2-1
v_gene: TRBV6-2/TRBV6-3
d_gene: TRBD2

CDR3nt: TGCGCCAGCAGCCAAGATAAGGCTAGTGATCTCACAGATACGCAGTATTTT
CDR3aa: CASSQDKASDLTDTQYF
abundance: many
len: 17
j_gene: TRBJ2-3
v_gene: TRBV4-3
d_gene: .

CDR3nt: TGTGCCATCAGTGGCTCTATTAATTCACCCCTCCACTTT
CDR3aa: CAISGSINSPLHF
abundance: few
len: 13
j_gene: TRBJ1-6
v_gene: TRBV10-3
d_gene: .

CDR3nt: TGTGCCAGCAGTTTAGCCCAGGGTGGCAATCAGCCCCAGCATTTT
CDR3aa: CASSLAQGGNQPQHF
abundance: many
len: 15
j_gene: TRBJ1-5
v_gene: TRBV12-3/TRBV12-4
d_gene: .

CDR3nt: TGCGCCAGCAGCCAAGATCGGGGGAGCTTTTATGGCTACACCTTC
CDR3aa: CASSQDRGSFYGYTF
abundance: many
len: 15
j_gene: TRBJ1-2
v_gene: TRBV4-3
d_gene: .

CDR3nt: TGCAGTGCTAAGGGACAGCTAAATGAAAAACTGTTTTTT
CDR3aa: CSAKGQLNEKLFF
abundance: many
len: 13
j_gene: TRBJ1-4
v_gene: TRBV20-1
d_gene: TRBD1

CDR3nt: TGTGCCAGCAGTTTATTTGGGGACACTGAAGCTTTCTTT
CDR3aa: CASSLFGDTEAFF
abundance: many
len: 13
j_gene: TRBJ1-1
v_gene: TRBV27
d_gene: .

CDR3nt: TGTGCCAGCAGTTACTTAAGCGGGGGCACAGATACGCAGTATTTT
CDR3aa: CASSYLSGGTDTQYF
abundance: many
len: 15
j_gene: TRBJ2-3
v_gene: TRBV6-5
d_gene: TRBD2

CDR3nt: TGTGCCAGCAGTCTCGCGCCTCCCTATCAGCCCCAGCATTTT
CDR3aa: CASSLAPPYQPQHF
abundance: many
len: 14
j_gene: TRBJ1-5
v_gene: TRBV6-1
d_gene: .

CDR3nt: TGCAGTGCTAGACCCAGCGTTGGGCGGGACAGGGTAAACATTAGCAATCAGCCCCAGCATTTT
CDR3aa: CSARPSVGRDRVNISNQPQHF
abundance: many
len: 21
j_gene: TRBJ1-5
v_gene: TRBV20-1
d_gene: TRBD1

CDR3nt: TGCGCCAGCAGCTTGGATCTCCGGGACCCCCAAGAGACCCAGTACTTC
CDR3aa: CASSLDLRDPQETQYF
abundance: many
len: 16
j_gene: TRBJ2-5
v_gene: TRBV5-1
d_gene: .

CDR3nt: TGTGCCAGCAGCTCCTACGTCCCCTCCTACAATGAGCAGTTCTTC
CDR3aa: CASSSYVPSYNEQFF
abundance: many
len: 15
j_gene: TRBJ2-1
v_gene: TRBV7-9
d_gene: .

CDR3nt: TGTGCCAGCAGGAAAACCGGGGGTTTGGAGACCCAGTACTTC
CDR3aa: CASRKTGGLETQYF
abundance: many
len: 14
j_gene: TRBJ2-5
v_gene: TRBV6-5
d_gene: .

CDR3nt: TGTGCCAGCAGCTTGACAGGGATGGATGAAGCTTTCTTT
CDR3aa: CASSLTGMDEAFF
abundance: many
len: 13
j_gene: TRBJ1-1
v_gene: TRBV12-3/TRBV12-4
d_gene: TRBD1

CDR3nt: TGTGCCAGCTCCCAGACTAGCGGGGAAGAGACCCAGTACTTC
CDR3aa: CASSQTSGEETQYF
abundance: many
len: 14
j_gene: TRBJ2-5
v_gene: TRBV18
d_gene: TRBD2

CDR3nt: TGTGCCAAGGACGGTCCCTCCTACGAGCAGTACTTC
CDR3aa: CAKDGPSYEQYF
abundance: .
len: 12
j_gene: TRBJ2-7
v_gene: TRBV21-1
d_gene: .

CDR3nt: TGTGCCATCAGTGAGCTGGCAAGGGAAGATACGCAGTATTTT
CDR3aa: CAISELAREDTQYF
abundance: many
len: 14
j_gene: TRBJ2-3
v_gene: TRBV10-3
d_gene: .

CDR3nt: TGTGCCAGCAGCACCGATAGCGGGCCCAACAATGAGCAGTTCTTC
CDR3aa: CASSTDSGPNNEQFF
abundance: many
len: 15
j_gene: TRBJ2-1
v_gene: TRBV7-9
d_gene: TRBD2

CDR3nt: TGCAGTGCTGGGGGGACAGCCGAGATCTATGGCTACACCTTC
CDR3aa: CSAGGTAEIYGYTF
abundance: .
len: 14
j_gene: TRBJ1-2
v_gene: TRBV20-1
d_gene: TRBD1

CDR3nt: TGTGCCAGCAGCAAGACCGGGACTACTTTTATCGATACGCAGTATTTT
CDR3aa: CASSKTGTTFIDTQYF
abundance: many
len: 16
j_gene: TRBJ2-3
v_gene: TRBV7-8
d_gene: TRBD2

CDR3nt: TGCGCCAGCAGCTTCCGGACAGGGGTCACTGGAAACACCATATATTTT
CDR3aa: CASSFRTGVTGNTIYF
abundance: many
len: 16
j_gene: TRBJ1-3
v_gene: TRBV5-1
d_gene: TRBD1

CDR3nt: TGTGCCAGCAGTTACCCGGGGACTGCGGATCAGTTCTTC
CDR3aa: CASSYPGTADQFF
abundance: many
len: 13
j_gene: TRBJ2-1
v_gene: TRBV6-5
d_gene: .

CDR3nt: TGCGCCAGCAGCTTGGCGAGGGACAGGGCGCTGACCGGGGAGCTGTTTTTT
CDR3aa: CASSLARDRALTGELFF
abundance: many
len: 17
j_gene: TRBJ2-2
v_gene: TRBV5-1
d_gene: TRBD1

CDR3nt: TGTGCCAGCAGCTTAGGGGAGCGGGGGAATTCACCCCTCCACTTT
CDR3aa: CASSLGERGNSPLHF
abundance: many
len: 15
j_gene: TRBJ1-6
v_gene: TRBV7-9
d_gene: .